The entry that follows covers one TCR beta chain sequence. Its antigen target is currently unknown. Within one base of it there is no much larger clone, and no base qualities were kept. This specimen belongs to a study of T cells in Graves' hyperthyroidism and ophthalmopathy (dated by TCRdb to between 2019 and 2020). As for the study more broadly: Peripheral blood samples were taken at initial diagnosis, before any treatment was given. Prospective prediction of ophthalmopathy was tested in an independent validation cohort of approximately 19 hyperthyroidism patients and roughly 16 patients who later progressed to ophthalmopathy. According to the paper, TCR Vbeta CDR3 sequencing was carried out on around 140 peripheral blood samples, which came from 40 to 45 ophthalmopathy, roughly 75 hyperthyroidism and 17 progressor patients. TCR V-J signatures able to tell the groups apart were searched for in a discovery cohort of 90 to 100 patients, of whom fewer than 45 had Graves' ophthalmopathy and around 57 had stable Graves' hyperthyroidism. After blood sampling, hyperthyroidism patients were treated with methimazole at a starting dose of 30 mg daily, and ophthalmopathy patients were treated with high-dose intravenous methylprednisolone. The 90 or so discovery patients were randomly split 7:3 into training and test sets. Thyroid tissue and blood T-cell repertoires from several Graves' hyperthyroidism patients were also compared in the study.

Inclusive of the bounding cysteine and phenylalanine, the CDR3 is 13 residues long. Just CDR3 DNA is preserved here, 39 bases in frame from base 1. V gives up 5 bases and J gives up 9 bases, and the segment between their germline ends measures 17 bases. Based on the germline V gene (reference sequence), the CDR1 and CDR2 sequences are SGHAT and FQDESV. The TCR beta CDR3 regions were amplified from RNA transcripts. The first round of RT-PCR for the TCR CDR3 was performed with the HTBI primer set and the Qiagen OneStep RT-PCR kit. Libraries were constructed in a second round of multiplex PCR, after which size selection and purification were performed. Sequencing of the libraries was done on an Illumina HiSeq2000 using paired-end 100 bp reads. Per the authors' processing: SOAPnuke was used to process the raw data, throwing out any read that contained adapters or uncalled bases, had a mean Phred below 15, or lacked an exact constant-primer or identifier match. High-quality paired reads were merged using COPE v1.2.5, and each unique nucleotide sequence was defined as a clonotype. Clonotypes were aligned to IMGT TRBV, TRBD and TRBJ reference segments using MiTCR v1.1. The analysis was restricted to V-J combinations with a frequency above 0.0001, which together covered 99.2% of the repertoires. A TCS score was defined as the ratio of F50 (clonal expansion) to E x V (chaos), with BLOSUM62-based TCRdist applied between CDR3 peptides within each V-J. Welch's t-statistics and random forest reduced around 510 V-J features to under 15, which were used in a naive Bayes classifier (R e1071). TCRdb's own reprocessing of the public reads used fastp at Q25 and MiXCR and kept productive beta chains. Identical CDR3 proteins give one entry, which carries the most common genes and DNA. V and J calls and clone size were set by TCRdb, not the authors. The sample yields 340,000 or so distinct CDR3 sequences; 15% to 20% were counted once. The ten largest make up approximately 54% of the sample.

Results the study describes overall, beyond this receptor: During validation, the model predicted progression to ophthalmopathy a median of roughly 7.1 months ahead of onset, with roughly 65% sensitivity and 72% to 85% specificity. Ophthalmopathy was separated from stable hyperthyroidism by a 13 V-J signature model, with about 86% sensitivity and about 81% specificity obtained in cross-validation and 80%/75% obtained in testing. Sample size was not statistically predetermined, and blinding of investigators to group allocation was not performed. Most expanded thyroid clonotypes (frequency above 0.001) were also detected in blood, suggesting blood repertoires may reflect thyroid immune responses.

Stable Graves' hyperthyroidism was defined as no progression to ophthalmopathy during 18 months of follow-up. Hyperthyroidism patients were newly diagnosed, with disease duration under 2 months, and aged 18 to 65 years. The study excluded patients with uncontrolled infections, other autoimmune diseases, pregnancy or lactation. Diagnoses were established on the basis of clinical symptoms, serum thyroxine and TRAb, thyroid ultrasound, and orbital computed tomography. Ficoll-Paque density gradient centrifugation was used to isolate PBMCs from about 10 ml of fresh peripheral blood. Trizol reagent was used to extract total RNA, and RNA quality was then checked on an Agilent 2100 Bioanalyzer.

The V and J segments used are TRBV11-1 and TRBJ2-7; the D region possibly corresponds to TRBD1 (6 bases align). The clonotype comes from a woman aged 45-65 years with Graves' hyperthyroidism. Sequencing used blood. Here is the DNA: TGTGCCAGCAGCGAAACCAGGGGAGTCGCGCAGTACTTC. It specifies CASSETRGVAQYF.